These T cell receptor beta chains were read from a single sample in a study of T cell repertoires in cytomegalovirus infection. Each CDR3 protein is one row after TCRdb ran MiXCR on the reads. The data hold 450,000 to 550,000 distinct CDR3 sequences, with approximately 15% observed a single time. The sample comprised CD8+ T cells from PBMCs. The receptors originated from a human donor in good health (CMV status not recorded). Some clones in this sample may be carry-over from other donors' samples. Each CDR3 is given with its conserved first and last residue. The D gene is left open where the match is weak. Clone size is shown for a subset of rows, as once, few, many or a class of expanded clone.

length	size	V	D	J	CDR3	DNA
13	-	TRBV13	-	TRBJ2-7	CASSLGRGSEQYF	TGTGCCAGCAGCTTAGGCAGGGGAAGCGAGCAGTACTTC
14	many	TRBV29-1	TRBD1	TRBJ2-4	CSVGQGASKNIQYF	TGCAGCGTTGGACAGGGCGCGTCCAAAAACATTCAGTACTTC
15	many	TRBV7-3	-	TRBJ2-5	CASSLIAGPRETQYF	TGTGCCAGCAGCTTAATAGCTGGCCCAAGAGAGACCCAGTACTTC
10	many	TRBV6-1	-	TRBJ2-1	CASGANEQFF	TGTGCCTCGGGGGCGAATGAGCAGTTCTTC
13	many	TRBV27	TRBD1	TRBJ1-6	CASGAGGNSPLHF	TGTGCCAGCGGGGCAGGGGGGAATTCACCCCTCCACTTT
13	-	TRBV28	-	TRBJ2-2	CASSLGEAGELFF	TGTGCCAGCAGTTTAGGAGAGGCCGGGGAGCTGTTTTTT
13	many	TRBV7-8	-	TRBJ2-1	CASSLEGINEQFF	TGTGCCAGCAGCTTAGAGGGTATCAATGAGCAGTTCTTC
14	-	TRBV6-1	-	TRBJ2-7	CASSELGFRDEQYF	TGTGCCAGCAGTGAACTGGGTTTCAGGGACGAGCAGTACTTC
14	few	TRBV20-1	TRBD1	TRBJ2-7	CSLEGTGATYEQYF	TGCAGTCTTGAAGGGACAGGGGCCACCTACGAGCAGTACTTC
13	many	TRBV11-2	TRBD2	TRBJ2-7	CASSLDSGGEQYF	TGTGCCAGCAGCTTAGATTCGGGGGGCGAGCAGTACTTC
15	many	TRBV27	-	TRBJ2-7	CASSLDGAPGYEQYF	TGTGCCAGCAGTTTAGATGGGGCCCCCGGCTACGAGCAGTACTTC
17	few	TRBV25-1	-	TRBJ1-4	CASSDYPTESYNEKLFF	TGTGCCAGCAGTGATTATCCGACAGAGAGTTATAATGAAAAACTGTTTTTT
13	many	TRBV28	TRBD1	TRBJ2-7	CASRTGGYYEQYF	TGTGCCAGCAGGACAGGGGGCTACTACGAGCAGTACTTC
16	-	TRBV18	TRBD1	TRBJ1-1	CASSLTNRGLNTEAFF	TGTGCCAGCTCACTTACCAACAGGGGGCTGAACACTGAAGCTTTCTTT
17	many	TRBV7-6	TRBD1	TRBJ1-3	CASSLAGDRVNGNTIYF	TGTGCCAGCAGCTTAGCGGGTGACAGGGTGAATGGAAACACCATATATTTT
15	many	TRBV7-9	-	TRBJ1-1	CASSFSEGIGTEAFF	TGTGCCAGCAGCTTTTCGGAGGGGATCGGCACTGAAGCTTTCTTT
15	many	TRBV28	-	TRBJ2-1	CASSLSQGSYNEQFF	TGTGCCAGCAGTTTATCCCAGGGTTCCTACAATGAGCAGTTCTTC
12	many	TRBV7-9	-	TRBJ2-7	CASSIDAYEQYF	TGTGCCAGCAGCATCGACGCCTACGAGCAGTACTTC
12	few	TRBV14	-	TRBJ1-1	CASSQGEGIAFF	TGTGCCAGCAGCCAAGGAGAAGGAATTGCTTTCTTT
14	-	TRBV6-5	-	TRBJ2-7	CASSYGQISYEQYF	TGTGCCAGCAGTTACGGGCAGATTAGTTACGAGCAGTACTTC
15	few	TRBV4-1	TRBD1	TRBJ2-7	CASSQKGQVVYEQYF	TGCGCCAGCAGCCAAAAAGGACAGGTCGTTTACGAGCAGTACTTC
15	few	TRBV10-3	-	TRBJ1-2	CAITSTPGENYGYTF	TGTGCCATCACATCAACCCCGGGGGAGAACTATGGCTACACCTTC
13	few	TRBV29-1	-	TRBJ1-2	CSVDARTGSGYTF	TGCAGCGTTGACGCAAGGACTGGTTCTGGCTACACCTTC
16	many	TRBV19	TRBD1	TRBJ1-2	CASSIPGTEGWFGYTF	TGTGCCAGTAGTATCCCCGGGACAGAGGGTTGGTTTGGCTACACCTTC
14	many	TRBV28	-	TRBJ2-7	CATESLREDYEQYF	TGTGCCACCGAGTCCCTGCGGGAAGACTACGAGCAGTACTTC
16	-	TRBV20-1	-	TRBJ1-5	CSARGEGTYSNQPQHF	TGCAGTGCTAGAGGGGAAGGCACTTATAGCAATCAGCCCCAGCATTTT
15	many	TRBV7-2	-	TRBJ1-4	CASSVLRGSNEKLFF	TGTGCCAGCAGCGTTCTCCGGGGGTCCAATGAAAAACTGTTTTTT
15	few	TRBV19	-	TRBJ2-1	CASNGVGSSYNEQFF	TGTGCCAGTAATGGAGTGGGGAGCTCCTACAATGAGCAGTTCTTC
14	few	TRBV19	-	TRBJ2-7	CASSMVGQTYEQYF	TGTGCCAGTAGTATGGTGGGACAAACCTACGAGCAGTACTTC
14	few	TRBV28	-	TRBJ2-5	CASSRTLGKETQYF	TGTGCCAGCAGTCGTACGCTGGGGAAAGAGACCCAGTACTTC
15	many	TRBV7-2	-	TRBJ1-1	CASSLGGHINTEAFF	TGTGCCAGCAGCTTAGGAGGACACATTAACACTGAAGCTTTCTTT
16	few	TRBV6-8	TRBD1	TRBJ1-1	CASSYSRGQPNTEAFF	TGTGCCAGCAGTTACTCGAGGGGACAGCCGAACACTGAAGCTTTCTTT
16	-	TRBV4-3	TRBD2	TRBJ2-1	CASSQIGRGDYNEQFF	TGCGCCAGCAGCCAAATAGGGCGGGGGGACTACAATGAGCAGTTCTTC
12	many	TRBV2	-	TRBJ2-1	CASSDRASEQFF	TGTGCCAGCAGTGACAGAGCTTCTGAGCAGTTCTTC
12	once	TRBV20-1	-	TRBJ1-2	CSVNPLLNGYTF	TGCAGTGTTAATCCTCTCTTAAATGGCTACACCTTC
15	-	TRBV7-9	TRBD2	TRBJ2-1	CASIPPGGIEDEQFF	TGTGCCAGCATCCCTCCGGGGGGGATCGAGGATGAGCAGTTCTTC
15	-	TRBV5-1	-	TRBJ2-5	CASSWGDRNQETQYF	TGCGCCAGCAGCTGGGGGGACAGAAACCAAGAGACCCAGTACTTC
14	few	TRBV5-1	-	TRBJ2-5	CASSWGIGEETQYF	TGCGCCAGCAGCTGGGGGATCGGGGAAGAGACCCAGTACTTC
14	-	TRBV10-2	-	TRBJ1-5	CASSPGHSNQPQHF	TGCGCCAGCAGTCCCGGGCATAGCAATCAGCCCCAGCATTTT
13	-	TRBV19	TRBD1	TRBJ1-2	CASTLTGVGGYTF	TGTGCCAGTACCCTGACAGGGGTAGGAGGCTACACCTTC
16	many	TRBV14	TRBD2	TRBJ2-1	CASSRKSSGVLNEQFF	TGTGCCAGCAGCCGGAAGAGTAGCGGGGTTCTGAATGAGCAGTTCTTC
14	-	TRBV5-1	-	TRBJ1-3	CASSLAGIGNTIYF	TGCGCCAGCAGCTTGGCCGGTATTGGAAACACCATATATTTT